Given below is one T cell receptor beta chain in context. The antigen remains unidentified. TCRdb re-called the reads with MiXCR, one entry per CDR3 protein. The sample has about 890,000 distinct CDR3 sequences, roughly a third seen once. These data come from a study of T cell repertoires in cytomegalovirus infection. Study-wide background: Both CMV infection and a matching HLA type were indicated by public TCR beta signatures.

With 7 bases clipped from V and 0 bases from J, the junction kept 10 bases outside the gene matches. The CDR3 runs to 17 residues. Germline values: CDR1 MNHGY, CDR2 SAAAGT. Study results and limitations: In two of eight donors, the top clonotype was HLA-C-restricted CMV-specific. Accumulated public TCR beta family frequency recognized individuals carrying CMV together with the relevant HLA.

Sequencing used cultured CD8+ T cells from PBMCs, obtained from culture after CMV antigen stimulation. This sequence joins TRBV6-8 and TRBJ2-2, with TRBD1 matching 8 bases. The clonotype comes from a human donor in good health (CMV status not recorded). Some clones in this sample may be carry-over from other donors' samples. The CDR3 loop is CASTWDRSFANTGELFF. CDR3 DNA sequence: TGTGCCAGCACATGGGACAGGTCTTTCGCGAACACCGGGGAGCTGTTTTTT.